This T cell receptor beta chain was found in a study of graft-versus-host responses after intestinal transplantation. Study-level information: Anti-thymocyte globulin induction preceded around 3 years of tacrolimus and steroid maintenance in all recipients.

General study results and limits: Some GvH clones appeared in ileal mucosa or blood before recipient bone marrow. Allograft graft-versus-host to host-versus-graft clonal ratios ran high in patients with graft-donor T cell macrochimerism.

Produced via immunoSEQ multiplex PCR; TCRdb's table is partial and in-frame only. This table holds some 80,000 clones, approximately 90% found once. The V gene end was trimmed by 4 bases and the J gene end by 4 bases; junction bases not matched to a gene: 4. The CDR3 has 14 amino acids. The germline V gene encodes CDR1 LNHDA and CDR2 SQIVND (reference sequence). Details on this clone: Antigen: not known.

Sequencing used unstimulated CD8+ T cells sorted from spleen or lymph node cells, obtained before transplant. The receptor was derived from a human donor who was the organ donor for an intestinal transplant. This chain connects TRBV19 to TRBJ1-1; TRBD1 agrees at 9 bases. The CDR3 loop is CASSSGQGSTEAFF. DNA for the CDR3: TGTGCCAGTAGTAGCGGACAGGGGAGCACTGAAGCTTTCTTT.